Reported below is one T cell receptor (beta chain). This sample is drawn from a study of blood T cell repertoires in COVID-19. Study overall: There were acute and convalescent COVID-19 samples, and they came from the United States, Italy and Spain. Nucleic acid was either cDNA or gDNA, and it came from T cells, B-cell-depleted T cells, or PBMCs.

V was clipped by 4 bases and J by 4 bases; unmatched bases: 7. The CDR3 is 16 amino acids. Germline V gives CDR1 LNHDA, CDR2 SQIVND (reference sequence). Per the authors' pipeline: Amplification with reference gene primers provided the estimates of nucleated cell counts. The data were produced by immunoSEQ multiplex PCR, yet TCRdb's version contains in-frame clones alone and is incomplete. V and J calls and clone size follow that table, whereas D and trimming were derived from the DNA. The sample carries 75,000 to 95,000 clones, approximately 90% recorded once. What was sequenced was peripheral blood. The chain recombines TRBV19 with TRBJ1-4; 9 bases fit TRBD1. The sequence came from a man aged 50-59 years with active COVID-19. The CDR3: CASSKTGQGGNEKLFF. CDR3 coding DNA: TGTGCCAGTAGTAAAACGGGACAGGGCGGTAATGAAAAACTGTTTTTT.